This T cell receptor beta chain was sequenced for a study of cytomegalovirus exposure and HLA in healthy donors. Study conclusions and caveats: Three chains tied to CMV proved CMV antigen-specific in vitro. Usually a TCR sequence was rare, but some public TCRs were found in many donors.

Sequenced by immunoSEQ multiplex PCR; TCRdb stores in-frame clones only, minus some. The table shows some 130,000 clones, with roughly 81% occurring only once. V lost 3 bases, J lost 7 bases, and 12 bases stayed unmatched. This CDR3 spans 16 amino acids. CDR1 SGDLS and CDR2 YYNGEE come from the germline V gene. The donors formed part of the roughly 120-subject validation cohort, distinct from the roughly 700-subject first cohort. This clone occurred a few times. Its antigen is undetermined. The chain couples TRBV9 to TRBJ2-2; TRBD1 matches at 7 bases. This TCR was recovered from a woman aged 25-40 years in good health and CMV-seronegative. Source material: PBMCs. Written as DNA, the CDR3 is TGTGCCAGCAGCGCCCCACAGGGGTGGGGACACGGGGAGCTGTTTTTT. It translates to CASSAPQGWGHGELFF. The full variable domain, in which reference TRBV9 and TRBJ2-2 provide the parts outside the CDR3, is DSGVTQTPKHLITATGQRVTLRCSPRSGDLSVYWYQQSLDQGLQFLIQYYNGEERAKGNILERFSAQQFPDLHSELNLSSLELGDSALYFCASSAPQGWGHGELFFGEGSRLTVL.